This TCR beta chain was found in a study of blood T cells in healthy people across ages. Germline CDR1 SGHRS, CDR2 YFSETQ. Trimming cost V 3 bases and J 0 bases; bases outside gene matches: 11. The CDR3 runs to 17 residues. This clonotype was seen only a few times. The authors isolated at least 6 million PBMCs per sample. Then a second PCR, running roughly 7 to 11 cycles, was carried out with a sample-barcoded 5' primer and a J-beta primer mix. A tag from a template-switch adaptor with 12 random nucleotides marked each cDNA molecule. Each CDR3 protein gets one entry after TCRdb re-called the 5' RACE reads with MiXCR. Among some 1.8 million distinct CDR3 sequences, 35% to 50% were seen once, and the ten largest hold 23%.

V is TRBV5-1 and J is TRBJ2-7; 8 bases are shared with TRBD1. This sequence was found in a human donor in good health. Sequencing was done on a sample of blood. The CDR3 bases are TGCGCCAGCAGCTCATTGATGACAGGGGCAAGCTCCTACGAGCAGTACTTC. As protein: CASSSLMTGASSYEQYF.